The clone carrying this TCR beta chain has more than one count but fewer than ten. V lost 2 bases and J 1 base, leaving 12 bases between the germline ends. Germline lookup yields CDR1 MNHEY and CDR2 SVGAGI. The CDR3 spans 16 residues. The source of the sample is a study of T-cell reconstitution after alpha-beta-depleted transplantation in children. Unique molecular identifiers were incorporated into the prepared TCRbeta library. From the PCR reads, TCRdb called clonotypes with MiXCR, one entry per CDR3 protein. The table lists hundreds of thousands of distinct CDR3 sequences, about 18% of them singletons.

V gene TRBV6-5 combines with J gene TRBJ2-4; the D is unclear. The specimen was PBMCs from the stem cell graft donor, collected from the stem cell graft. This clonotype was sampled from a human donor who donated a stem cell graft to a child with acute lymphoblastic leukemia. The CDR3 coding sequence is TGTGCCAGCAGTTACGACTTCTTTTGGGCCAAAAACATTCAGTACTTC. Protein product: CASSYDFFWAKNIQYF.